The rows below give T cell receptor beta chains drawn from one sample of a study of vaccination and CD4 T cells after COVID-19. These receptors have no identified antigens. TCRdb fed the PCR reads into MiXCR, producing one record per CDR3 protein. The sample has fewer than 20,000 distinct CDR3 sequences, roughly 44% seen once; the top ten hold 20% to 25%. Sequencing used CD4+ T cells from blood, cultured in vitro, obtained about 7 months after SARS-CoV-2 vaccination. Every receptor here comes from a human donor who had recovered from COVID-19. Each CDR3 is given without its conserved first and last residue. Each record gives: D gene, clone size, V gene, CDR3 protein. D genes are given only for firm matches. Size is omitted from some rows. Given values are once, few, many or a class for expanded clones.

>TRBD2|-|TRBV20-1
SARDPIAGGYNEQF
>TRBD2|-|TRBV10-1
ATQVGAGGGYSYEQY
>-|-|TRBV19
ASSIRTAPQETQY
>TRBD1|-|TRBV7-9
AARRDRAYGYT
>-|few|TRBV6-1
AIGTGVYGYT
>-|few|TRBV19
ASSMTPRGQPQH
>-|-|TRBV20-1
SAQAGGNTEAF
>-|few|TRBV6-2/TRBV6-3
ASSALASRETQY
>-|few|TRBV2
ARALHTEAF
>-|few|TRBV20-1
SASQDYGYT
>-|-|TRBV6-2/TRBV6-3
ASRTGTEKAF
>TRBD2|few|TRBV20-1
SATEFGSGGSQETQY
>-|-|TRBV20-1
SARPPRASMDEQY
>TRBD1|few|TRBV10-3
AISETQGQGSYEQY
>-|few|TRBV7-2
ASSLALQGAHTQY
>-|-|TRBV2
ASTTGRRQF
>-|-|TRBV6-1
ASSAYRGGYGYT
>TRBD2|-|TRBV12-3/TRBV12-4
ASRWGGAGYEQY
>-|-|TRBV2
ASRTGTALMALH
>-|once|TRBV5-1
ASSLGNSYNEQF
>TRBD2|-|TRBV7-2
ASSLVLAGGYEQY
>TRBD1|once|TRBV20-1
SARSGQGRRTYNSPLH
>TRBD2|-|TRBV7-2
ASTQWTSGRVSGELF
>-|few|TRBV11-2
ASSFNRGRETQY
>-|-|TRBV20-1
SARDHSARVETQY
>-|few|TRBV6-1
ASRRDEGQPQH
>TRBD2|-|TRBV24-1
ATSGLVAGDFRQF
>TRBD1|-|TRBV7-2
ASSLMGQGTYEQY
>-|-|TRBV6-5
ASSYRGGNTIY